This entry lists 20 T cell receptor beta chains sequenced from one sample in a study of T cells in Graves' hyperthyroidism and ophthalmopathy. The TCR beta CDR3 regions underwent amplification using RNA transcripts as the source. The HTBI set primed first-round TCR CDR3 RT-PCR. Using its own MiXCR run on the multiplex PCR reads, TCRdb lists one record per CDR3 protein. In the table there are a few hundred thousand distinct CDR3 sequences, roughly 15% of which are singletons. Sequenced material: blood. The receptors here all came from a woman aged 40 to 50 with Graves' ophthalmopathy.

The table lists this clonotype with many counts. The rearrangement joins TRBV11-2 to TRBJ1-1, with a possible D match to TRBD1 (5 bases). V dropped 3 bases and J dropped 8 bases, with 7 bases sitting between them. This CDR3 is 11 amino acids long. Germline CDR1 SGHAT, CDR2 FQNNGV. Written as DNA, the CDR3 is TGTGCCAGCAGCTTGGGACCCGAAGCTTTCTTT. Its protein is CASSLGPEAFF.

The chain has TRBV29-1 and TRBJ1-5; D is ambiguous. The V end was cut by 4 bases, the J end by 5 bases, with 6 bases between. This CDR3 has 11 residues. From germline, CDR1 is SQVTM and CDR2 ANQGSEA. The CDR3 here is CSVGTDQPQHF. The CDR3 DNA reads TGCAGCGTTGGAACGGATCAGCCCCAGCATTTT.

This clonotype was seen only a few times. V usage is TRBV24-1 and J usage is TRBJ2-3; D is perhaps TRBD2 (6 bases). Germline loops: CDR1 KGHDR, CDR2 SFDVKD. The V end was cut by 5 bases, the J end by 7 bases, with 12 bases between. The CDR3 totals 13 residues. The CDR3 bases are TGTGCCACCAGTGTAATAGGAGGGCATACGCAGTATTTT. This sequence encodes CATSVIGGHTQYF.

This chain connects TRBV19 to TRBJ1-2; tentative D call: TRBD1 (5 bases). The CDR3 is 13 amino acids. The V gene lost 8 bases and the J gene lost 4 bases, with 14 bases spanning the gap. Germline V gene data show CDR1 as LNHDA and CDR2 as SQIVND (reference sequence). The CDR3 DNA sequence: TGTGCCAGTGGCTCAGGGACTAGCTATGGCTACACCTTC. Translating gives CASGSGTSYGYTF. Together with reference TRBV19 and TRBJ1-2, the CDR3 gives the full variable domain: DGGITQSPKYLFRKEGQNVTLSCEQNLNHDAMYWYRQDPGQGLRLIYYSQIVNDFQKGDIAEGYSVSREKKESFPLTVTSAQKNPTAFYLCASGSGTSYGYTFGSGTRLTVV.

The CDR3 DNA reads as TGTGCCAGCAGCGTATCCGGGAGGGCCGGAGGGAATACGCAGTATTTT. It is translated as CASSVSGRAGGNTQYF. The genes are TRBV9 and TRBJ2-3; 8 bases are shared with TRBD2. In germline, CDR1 is SGDLS, CDR2 YYNGEE. CDR3 length: 16 amino acids. V gave up 1 base and J gave up 7 bases; unmatched junction bases: 11.

This clonotype was recorded at least ten times. The chain employs TRBV28 and TRBJ2-1, with 14 bases matching TRBD2. Germline V gene sequence: CDR1 MDHEN, CDR2 SYDVKM. This CDR3 is built from 18 residues. Losses at the gene ends were 3 bases for V and 8 bases for J; bases not matched to a gene: 12. The CDR3 is CASSFPLQTSGRAYEQFF. The CDR3 region has the DNA TGTGCCAGCAGTTTTCCCCTTCAGACTAGCGGGAGGGCCTATGAGCAGTTCTTC. The entire variable domain, with the rest obtained from reference TRBV28 and TRBJ2-1, is as follows: DVKVTQSSRYLVKRTGEKVFLECVQDMDHENMFWYRQDPGLGLRLIYFSYDVKMKEKGDIPEGYSVSREKKERFSLILESASTNQTSMYLCASSFPLQTSGRAYEQFFGPGTRLTVL.

This chain joins TRBV5-1 and TRBJ1-4, with D possibly TRBD1 on 6 matching bases. V was clipped by 6 bases and J by 7 bases, with 16 bases between them. CDR1 and CDR2 (germline): SGHRS, YFSETQ. The CDR3 runs to 14 residues. The CDR3 region is CASKSGEVGEKLFF. CDR3 nucleotide sequence: TGCGCCAGCAAATCAGGGGAAGTAGGTGAAAAACTGTTTTTT.

In its sample, this clonotype was seen many times. The CDR3 DNA reads as TGTGCCAGCAGACCTGGTACTAGCGGAGGGAGCTCGTCCTACGAGCAGTACTTC. This codes for CASRPGTSGGSSSYEQYF. This rearrangement joins TRBV11-2 to TRBJ2-7; 8 positions match TRBD2. The CDR3 spans 18 residues. Per the germline V gene, CDR1 is SGHAT and CDR2 is FQNNGV. Losses at the gene ends were 6 bases for V and 1 base for J; bases not matched to a gene: 17.

This clonotype was detected many times. V and J are TRBV11-2 and TRBJ1-1; D gene uncertain. The CDR3 totals 14 residues. Trimming removed 2 bases at V and 1 base at J, with 8 bases between. Germline values: CDR1 SGHAT, CDR2 FQNNGV. The CDR3 here is CASSLTLANTEAFF. CDR3 nucleotide sequence: TGTGCCAGCAGCTTAACCCTGGCGAACACTGAAGCTTTCTTT. The variable domain in full, completed from reference TRBV11-2 and TRBJ1-1, reads EAGVAQSPRYKIIEKRQSVAFWCNPISGHATLYWYQQILGQGPKLLIQFQNNGVVDDSQLPKDRFSAERLKGVDSTLKIQPAKLEDSAVYLCASSLTLANTEAFFGQGTRLTVV.

In this sample, this clonotype turned up many times. The J gene is TRBJ2-1, the V gene TRBV7-2, with TRBD1 as a possible D gene (5 bases). Trimming shortened V by 5 bases and J by 7 bases, and 18 bases separated the two germline ends. In germline, CDR1 is SGHTA, CDR2 FQGNSA. The CDR3 has 15 amino acids. CDR3 residues: CASSPWGSKKNEQFF. The CDR3 DNA reads as TGTGCCAGCAGCCCATGGGGCAGTAAGAAGAATGAGCAGTTCTTC.

This clonotype was detected many times. CDR3 sequence (DNA): TGTGCCAGCAGTGAGGGGACAGGGAGTACAGATACGCAGTATTTT. Translating it yields CASSEGTGSTDTQYF. The chain joins TRBV6-4 to TRBJ2-3; 9 bases map to TRBD1. The germline V gene encodes CDR1 MRHNA and CDR2 SNTAGT. The CDR3 consists of 15 residues. With 3 bases clipped from V and 3 bases from J, the junction kept 4 bases outside the gene matches.

The genes are TRBV5-1 and TRBJ2-1; D is perhaps TRBD2 (7 bases). Trimming stripped 3 bases from V and 0 bases from J, with 16 bases between. This CDR3 has 17 residues. Germline CDR1 SGHRS, CDR2 YFSETQ. Written as DNA, the CDR3 is TGCGCCAGCAGCTCGCCTATGGGGGGGCTCTCCTACAATGAGCAGTTCTTC. Its protein is CASSSPMGGLSYNEQFF. The full variable domain, with the rest looked up from reference TRBV5-1 and TRBJ2-1, is KAGVTQTPRYLIKTRGQQVTLSCSPISGHRSVSWYQQTPGQGLQFLFEYFSETQRNKGNFPGRFSGRQFSNSRSEMNVSTLELGDSALYLCASSSPMGGLSYNEQFFGPGTRLTVL.

The chain carries TRBV9 and TRBJ1-1; TRBD1 agrees at 11 bases. J lost 5 bases, V lost 3 bases, and 12 bases had no gene match. Germline assignment: CDR1 SGDLS and CDR2 YYNGEE. The CDR3 is made up of 17 amino acids. This CDR3 reads CASSDGQGAAEETEAFF. As DNA, the CDR3 is TGTGCCAGCAGCGATGGACAGGGGGCGGCCGAGGAGACTGAAGCTTTCTTT.

This chain uses TRBV9 with TRBJ2-3; 9 bases align to TRBD2. The CDR3 has 14 residues. The germline V gene encodes CDR1 SGDLS and CDR2 YYNGEE. J lost 2 bases, V lost 7 bases, and 5 bases had no gene match. The DNA for the CDR3 is TGTGCCAGCCGCGGGGGGGGATACACAGATACGCAGTATTTT. As protein: CASRGGGYTDTQYF.

This clonotype has at least ten counts. V usage is TRBV12-3 or TRBV12-4 and J usage is TRBJ1-1; D gene unclear. The CDR3 is 13 amino acids. V was clipped by 3 bases and J by 0 bases, with 5 bases between them. This chain's CDR3 is CASSFDLNTEAFF. The CDR3 DNA reads as TGTGCCAGCAGTTTTGATCTGAACACTGAAGCTTTCTTT.

Ten or more counts support this clonotype. The rearrangement links TRBV3-1 to TRBJ1-6; the match to TRBD1 covers 7 bases. Trimming removed 6 bases from V and 9 bases from J; junction bases left unmatched: 5. This CDR3 has 13 amino acids. From germline, CDR1 is LGHDT and CDR2 YNNKEL (reference sequence). The CDR3 sequence is CASRHTGVSPLHF. CDR3 in DNA: TGTGCCAGCAGACACACAGGGGTTTCACCCCTCCACTTT. Supplemented by reference TRBV3-1 and TRBJ1-6, the full variable domain reads DTAVSQTPKYLVTQMGNDKSIKCEQNLGHDTMYWYKQDSKKFLKIMFSYNNKELIINETVPNRFSPKSPDKAHLNLHINSLELGDSAVYFCASRHTGVSPLHFGNGTRLTVT.

This chain connects TRBV5-5 to TRBJ2-7; D is unresolved. CDR3 length: 13 residues. Trimming stripped 4 bases from V and 5 bases from J, with 13 bases between. Germline V gene data show CDR1 as SGHKS and CDR2 as YYEKEE (reference sequence). The CDR3 DNA follows: TGTGCCAGCAGCCTCCTACACAGCCACGAGCAGTACTTC. Translation gives CASSLLHSHEQYF.

This clonotype was picked up a small number of times. CDR3 amino acids: CSVGQIYTEAFF. The CDR3 DNA sequence: TGCAGCGTCGGACAGATTTATACTGAAGCTTTCTTT. The V call is TRBV29-1, the J call TRBJ1-1, with a possible D match to TRBD1 (6 bases). Germline V gene sequence: CDR1 SQVTM, CDR2 ANQGSEA. The CDR3 is made up of 12 amino acids. Trimming pared 6 bases from V and 5 bases from J, leaving 13 bases between.

The rearrangement uses TRBV6-1 and TRBJ2-3; 7 bases agree with TRBD2. From germline, CDR1 is MNHNS and CDR2 SASEGT. V lost 10 bases to trimming and J lost 4 bases; unmatched junction nucleotides: 2. This CDR3 region has 11 residues. Here the CDR3 reads CATRGADTQYF. The CDR3 DNA reads as TGTGCCACCCGGGGGGCAGATACGCAGTATTTT.

This clonotype was counted only a few times. The gene calls are TRBV6-2 or TRBV6-3 and TRBJ2-3, with TRBD2 identical over 12 bases. Germline-derived CDR1 and CDR2 are MNHEY and SVGEGT. The CDR3 is 16 residues long. V lost 5 bases to trimming and J lost 4 bases; unmatched junction nucleotides: 7. The CDR3 loop is CASSRRTSGEPDTQYF. CDR3 nucleotide sequence: TGTGCCAGCAGTCGCCGGACTAGCGGGGAGCCAGATACGCAGTATTTT.